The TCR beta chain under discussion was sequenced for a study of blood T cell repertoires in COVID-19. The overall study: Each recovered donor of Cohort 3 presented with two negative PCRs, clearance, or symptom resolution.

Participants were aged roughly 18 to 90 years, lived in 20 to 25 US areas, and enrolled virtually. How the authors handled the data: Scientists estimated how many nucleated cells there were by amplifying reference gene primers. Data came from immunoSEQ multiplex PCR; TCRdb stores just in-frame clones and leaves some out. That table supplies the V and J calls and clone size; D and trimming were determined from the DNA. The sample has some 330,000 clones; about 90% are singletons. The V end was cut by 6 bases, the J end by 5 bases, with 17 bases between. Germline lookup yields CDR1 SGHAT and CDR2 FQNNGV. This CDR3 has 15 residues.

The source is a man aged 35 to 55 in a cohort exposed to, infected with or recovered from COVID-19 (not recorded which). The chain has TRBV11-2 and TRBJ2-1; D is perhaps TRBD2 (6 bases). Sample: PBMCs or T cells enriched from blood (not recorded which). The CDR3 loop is CASSKTSFSHNEQFF. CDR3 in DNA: TGTGCCAGCAGTAAAACTAGCTTTTCTCACAATGAGCAGTTCTTC.